This note documents a single T cell receptor beta chain sequence. The data were taken from a study of blood T cell repertoires in COVID-19. The overall study: There were acute and convalescent COVID-19 samples, and they came from the United States, Italy and Spain. The cDNA or gDNA used as material had been derived from T cells, B-cell-depleted T cells, or PBMCs.

The table came from immunoSEQ multiplex PCR; TCRdb's copy has only in-frame clones and leaves some out. This sample has around 250,000 clones, with around 88% found just once. Germline V gives CDR1 SGHKS, CDR2 YYEKEE (reference sequence). The CDR3 extends over 15 amino acids. J was trimmed by 2 bases and V by 3 bases; bases with no gene match: 5. Sequencing was done on a sample of peripheral blood. The sequence came from a man aged 40-55 years with active or convalescent COVID-19. The genes are TRBV5-5 and TRBJ2-7; 10 bases fit TRBD1. The CDR3 coding sequence is TGTGCCAGCAGCTCCCCCGGGACAGGGGCCTACGAGCAGTACTTC. Amino acid sequence: CASSSPGTGAYEQYF.